What follows are 19 T cell receptor beta chains derived from one specimen sequenced in a study of shared clonotypes between healthy human individuals. Assay: immunoSEQ multiplex PCR; the TCRdb copy retains only in-frame clones and omits some. Counted here are some 1,100,000 clones, more than 75% occurring once; the ten biggest clones make up more than 0.45%. The material sequenced was memory CD4+ T cells from PBMCs. Documented subset: CD45RA-negative fraction. Receptors originate from a man aged 18 to 29 in good health. Some clones in this sample may be carry-over from other donors' samples.

The gene calls are TRBV2 and TRBJ2-1; TRBD1 matches 9 bases. In germline, CDR1 is SNHLY, CDR2 FYNNEI. This CDR3 spans 15 amino acids. V was clipped by 7 bases and J by 2 bases; unmatched bases: 6. As DNA, the CDR3 is TGTGCCAGCAAGGGTGGGACAGGGACCTACAATGAGCAGTTCTTC. Translation gives CASKGGTGTYNEQFF.

V usage is TRBV7-9 and J usage is TRBJ1-2; perhaps TRBD1 as D (6 bases). Deletions cut 0 bases from V and 10 bases from J, with 24 bases between. The CDR3 runs to 17 residues. Per the germline V gene, CDR1 is SEHNR and CDR2 is FQNEAQ (reference sequence). The CDR3 DNA sequence: TGTGCCAGCAGCTTAGCATGGGTTGAAGCAGGGGCGAATGACTACACCTTC. It specifies CASSLAWVEAGANDYTF. Full variable domain (missing parts from reference TRBV7-9 and TRBJ1-2): DTGVSQNPRHKITKRGQNVTFRCDPISEHNRLYWYRQTLGQGPEFLTYFQNEAQLEKSRLLSDRFSAERPKGSFSTLEIQRTEQGDSAMYLCASSLAWVEAGANDYTFGSGTRLTVV.

The CDR3 sequence is CAWMLFGRGRDTTIYF. The CDR3 region has the DNA TGTGCCTGGATGCTATTTGGCAGGGGGCGAGATACCACCATATATTTT. The V gene is TRBV30, the J gene TRBJ1-3; TRBD1 matches at 8 bases. The CDR3 is 16 amino acids. Germline V gene sequence: CDR1 GTSNPN, CDR2 SVGIG (reference sequence). Losses at the gene ends were 4 bases for V and 9 bases for J; bases not matched to a gene: 17.

This chain uses TRBV4-2 with TRBJ2-3; unclear D gene. Germline V CDR1 and CDR2: LGHNA, YNFKEQ. The V gene lost 2 bases and the J gene lost 2 bases, with 5 bases spanning the gap. The CDR3 length is 13 residues. The CDR3 nucleotides are TGTGCCAGCAGCCAAAGACTCACAGATACGCAGTATTTT. Translating it yields CASSQRLTDTQYF.

This clone was counted a few times. This chain joins TRBV6-6 and TRBJ1-2, with D possibly TRBD1 on 5 matching bases. The germline V gene encodes CDR1 MNHNY and CDR2 SVGAGI (reference sequence). CDR3 length: 12 amino acids. V dropped 11 bases and J dropped 11 bases, with 21 bases sitting between them. CDR3 loop: CARDGAPYRYTF. The CDR3 region has the DNA TGTGCCCGGGACGGGGCTCCTTATCGATACACCTTC.

The chain employs TRBV9 and TRBJ2-3, with 9 bases lining up with TRBD2. Germline V lookup: CDR1 SGDLS, CDR2 YYNGEE. The CDR3 totals 16 residues. V shed 2 bases and J 0 bases; nucleotides not matched to a gene: 4. As DNA, the CDR3 is TGTGCCAGCAGCGTGGCTAGCGGGGTTAGCACAGATACGCAGTATTTT. This sequence encodes CASSVASGVSTDTQYF.

The genes are TRBV25-1 and TRBJ1-2, with 9 nucleotides matching TRBD1. Germline CDR1 reads MGHDK; CDR2 reads SYGVNS. Unmatched junction bases numbered 3, after V lost 2 bases and J lost 2 bases. CDR3 length: 15 amino acids. CDR3 amino acids: CASSERGQGNYGYTF. The DNA of the CDR3 is TGTGCCAGCAGTGAACGGGGACAGGGAAACTATGGCTACACCTTC.

The gene calls are TRBV6-1 and TRBJ1-4; no clear D gene. This CDR3 region has 15 residues. Looked up from germline, CDR1 is MNHNS and CDR2 is SASEGT. Trimming shortened V by 5 bases and J by 0 bases, and 10 bases separated the two germline ends. CDR3 sequence reads: CASSRYHATNEKLFF. The CDR3, as DNA: TGTGCCAGCAGTAGATATCATGCAACTAATGAAAAACTGTTTTTT.

This sequence joins TRBV18 and TRBJ2-1, with 14 bases fitting TRBD2. With V trimmed by 4 bases and J by 8 bases, 7 bases remained unmatched. Germline CDR1 is KGHSH and CDR2 is LQKENI. The CDR3 totals 16 residues. CDR3 sequence reads: CASSQGLAGEVHEQFF. DNA of the CDR3: TGTGCCAGCTCACAGGGACTAGCGGGAGAAGTCCATGAGCAGTTCTTC.

The J gene is TRBJ1-4, the V gene TRBV28; no definite D call. Between the trimmed V and J ends, which lost 6 bases and 11 bases, there was a span of 19 bases. Per germline, CDR1 MDHEN and CDR2 SYDVKM. There are 14 residues in the CDR3. CDR3 nucleotide sequence: TGTGCCAGCAGCCAGACCAGTGGTCGGTATAAACTGTTTTTT. It yields the protein CASSQTSGRYKLFF. Full variable domain (remainder filled in from reference TRBV28 and TRBJ1-4): DVKVTQSSRYLVKRTGEKVFLECVQDMDHENMFWYRQDPGLGLRLIYFSYDVKMKEKGDIPEGYSVSREKKERFSLILESASTNQTSMYLCASSQTSGRYKLFFGSGTQLSVL.

This clone was observed a few times. The rearrangement uses TRBV25-1 and TRBJ2-1; D is perhaps TRBD1 (6 bases). The CDR3 runs to 16 residues. Germline V lookup: CDR1 MGHDK, CDR2 SYGVNS. V shed 4 bases and J shed 2 bases, with 15 bases lying between them. CDR3 amino acids: CASSGYRAETYNEQFF. The CDR3 DNA reads as TGTGCCAGCAGTGGATACAGGGCGGAGACCTACAATGAGCAGTTCTTC.

The gene calls are TRBV19 and TRBJ2-6; the D gene is possibly TRBD2 (6 bases). The germline CDR1 and CDR2 sequences are LNHDA and SQIVND (reference sequence). V was clipped by 0 bases and J by 0 bases, with 12 bases between them. This CDR3 is 18 amino acids long. This CDR3 reads CASSIETGRVSGANVLTF. CDR3 DNA sequence: TGTGCCAGTAGTATAGAAACCGGGAGAGTCTCTGGGGCCAACGTCCTGACTTTC.

DNA of the CDR3: TGTGCCATCAGTGGAACAAGAAACTATGGCTACACCTTC. It is translated as CAISGTRNYGYTF. The rearrangement links TRBV10-3 to TRBJ1-2; D is ambiguous. Germline CDR1 reads ENHRY; CDR2 reads SYGVKD. V gave up 4 bases and J gave up 2 bases, with 8 bases separating them. The CDR3 contains 13 residues.

The genes are TRBV29-1 and TRBJ2-1, with TRBD2 as a possible D gene (6 bases). The V end was cut by 1 base, the J end by 6 bases, with 16 bases between. CDR1 is SQVTM, CDR2 ANQGSEA, per germline. This CDR3 has 15 residues. The CDR3 region is CSVEVYGNGGNEQFF. The CDR3 DNA is TGCAGCGTTGAAGTCTACGGGAACGGGGGCAATGAGCAGTTCTTC.

The genes are TRBV28 and TRBJ1-3; no definite D call. Germline V gives CDR1 MDHEN, CDR2 SYDVKM. This CDR3 comprises 14 residues. V gave up 3 bases and J gave up 4 bases, with 10 bases separating them. This CDR3 is CASSFLAGGNTIYF. CDR3 DNA: TGTGCCAGCAGTTTCTTGGCCGGCGGAAACACCATATATTTT.

CDR3 in DNA: TGTGCCAGCAGACAGGTTATTAGCAATCAGCCCCAGCATTTT. This sequence encodes CASRQVISNQPQHF. The chain couples TRBV6-1 to TRBJ1-5, with D possibly TRBD1 on 5 matching bases. The germline V gene encodes CDR1 MNHNS and CDR2 SASEGT. Trimming stripped 6 bases from V and 0 bases from J, with 9 bases between. The CDR3 contains 14 residues.

This clone was counted at least ten times. This chain links TRBV4-3 with TRBJ1-5; D is unresolved. Germline loops: CDR1 LGHNA, CDR2 YSLEER. The CDR3 runs 15 residues. Trimming shortened V by 4 bases and J by 6 bases, and 16 bases separated the two germline ends. The CDR3 is CASSRGRGGVQPQHF. The CDR3 DNA follows: TGCGCCAGCAGCCGAGGACGGGGAGGCGTTCAGCCCCAGCATTTT.

This clone came up once. This chain uses TRBV6-4 with TRBJ1-2, with 9 bases lining up with TRBD1. The CDR3 contains 17 residues. Germline CDR1 is MRHNA and CDR2 is SNTAGT. The V gene end was trimmed by 6 bases and the J gene end by 3 bases; junction bases not matched to a gene: 14. The CDR3 bases are TGTGCCAGCAGGGTTTTGAACCGGGACAGGGAGTACTATGGCTACACCTTC. It yields the protein CASRVLNRDREYYGYTF.

The chain recombines TRBV29-1 with TRBJ1-1; 7 positions agree with TRBD1. Losses at the gene ends were 7 bases for V and 5 bases for J; bases not matched to a gene: 13. The CDR3 totals 14 residues. CDR1 SQVTM and CDR2 ANQGSEA come from the germline V gene. CDR3 nucleotide sequence: TGCAGCGCAATCCTTCTCCTGACAGGGACTGAAGCTTTCTTT. It specifies CSAILLLTGTEAFF.